This TCR beta chain was retrieved from a study of cytomegalovirus exposure and HLA in healthy donors. Study results and caveats: Several top significant clusters appeared, in a later analysis, to be linked to common viral pathogens.

Worth noting for this clone: Its target is unknown.

CDR3 length: 15 residues. J gave up 2 bases and V 4 bases, and 7 bases lay outside the gene matches. Germline V gene sequence: CDR1 SGDLS, CDR2 YYNGEE. PCR was performed using 60 Vbeta and 13 Jbeta primers. Original processing methods: A follow-up analysis tallied 65 million to 80 million unique TCR beta chains, roughly 11 million shared. TCRdb's table, derived via immunoSEQ multiplex PCR, lists solely in-frame clones and lacks some. That table furnishes V, J and clone size, whereas the DNA furnished D and trimming. The table for this sample gives 100,000 to 150,000 clones. This clonotype originated in a man aged 18 to 30 in good health and CMV-seronegative. The chain links TRBV9 to TRBJ2-5, with 8 bases aligning to TRBD2. The sequenced sample consisted of PBMCs. The CDR3 loop is CASSISGRNQETQYF. As DNA, the CDR3 is TGTGCCAGCAGCATCAGCGGGAGAAATCAAGAGACCCAGTACTTC.